The source of this T cell receptor beta chain is a study of blood T cell repertoires in COVID-19. In the original workflow: Amplified reference gene primers provided the basis for estimating nucleated cell counts. TCRdb keeps only in-frame clones here, not all; method: immunoSEQ multiplex PCR. V and J calls and clone size are copied from that table; D and trimming were computed from the DNA. Among under 250,000 clones listed, 65% to 90% were seen once. The germline gives CDR1 LNHDA, CDR2 SQIVND (reference sequence). Trimming removed 5 bases at V and 11 bases at J, with 24 bases between. The CDR3 spans 15 residues.

The clonotype originates from a man aged 45-60 years with COVID-19, enrolled during active disease. The sequenced sample was peripheral blood. The gene calls are TRBV19 and TRBJ1-1, with D possibly matching TRBD1 (5 bases). The CDR3 DNA reads TGTGCCAGTAGTGGGGCCGGGACTCGCCGTGGGTTTGCTTTCTTT. It yields the protein CASSGAGTRRGFAFF.